At least ten counts were recorded for the clone carrying this T cell receptor (beta chain). These data come from a study of cytomegalovirus exposure and HLA in healthy donors. Primers: 60 Vbeta forward and 13 Jbeta reverse. Repertoires were generated with immunoSEQ multiplex PCR, while TCRdb's copy carries only in-frame clones and drops some. The table lists more than 140,000 clones, 64% of them singletons. Trimming took off 2 bases at V and 7 bases at J, with 12 bases between the two ends. Germline V CDR1 and CDR2: SGHRS, YFSETQ. The CDR3 length is 14 residues. This receptor was identified in a woman aged 30 to 39 in good health and CMV-seropositive. Sequencing was carried out using PBMCs. The chain combines TRBV5-1 with TRBJ1-4; D gene uncertain. In DNA form, the CDR3 reads TGCGCCAGCAGCTTCGGTTTGTTTGGTGAAAAACTGTTTTTT. It encodes CASSFGLFGEKLFF.